Listed below are T cell receptor beta chains from one sample, sequenced in a study of stem cell transplantation in POMP-related autoinflammatory disease. Produced via immunoSEQ multiplex PCR; TCRdb's table is partial and in-frame only. The data show 9,000 to 10,000 clones, roughly 77% seen once. Source: CD4+ T cells from PBMCs, taken after stem cell transplantation. The receptor set was obtained from a human patient with POMP-related autoinflammation and immune dysregulation (PRAID). T cells may partly derive from the graft donor. Both conserved end residues are part of each CDR3. The order of the fields is J gene, clone size, D gene, V gene, CDR3 DNA, CDR3 protein. The D gene is left open where the match is weak. For some rows the clone size is stated as once, few or many, or as a class when expanded; others skip it.

j_gene: TRBJ2-5; abundance: .; d_gene: .; v_gene: TRBV7-8; CDR3nt: TGTGCCAGCAGCTGGCCCGAGGTCCGAGAGGTCAGGACCCAGTACTTC; CDR3aa: CASSWPEVREVRTQYF
j_gene: TRBJ2-1; abundance: .; d_gene: TRBD2; v_gene: TRBV27; CDR3nt: TGTGCCAGCAGTTTTAGCGGGAGAATGCGTGAGCAGTTCTTC; CDR3aa: CASSFSGRMREQFF
j_gene: TRBJ2-7; abundance: .; d_gene: TRBD2; v_gene: TRBV28; CDR3nt: TGTGCCAGCAGTTTATCTCAGCGGGGCAGAGCTTACTCCTACGAGCAGTACTTC; CDR3aa: CASSLSQRGRAYSYEQYF
j_gene: TRBJ1-4; abundance: .; d_gene: .; v_gene: TRBV5-4; CDR3nt: TGTGCCAGCAGCTTCCGGGCAGGGCCTAATGAAAAACTGTTTTTT; CDR3aa: CASSFRAGPNEKLFF
j_gene: TRBJ1-1; abundance: .; d_gene: .; v_gene: TRBV2; CDR3nt: TGTGCCAGCATCCTGAACACTGAAGCTTTCTTT; CDR3aa: CASILNTEAFF
j_gene: TRBJ1-1; abundance: .; d_gene: .; v_gene: TRBV11-1; CDR3nt: TGTGCCAGCAGCTTAAAGGGGACTATAGTTGGAACTGAAGCTTTCTTT; CDR3aa: CASSLKGTIVGTEAFF
j_gene: TRBJ2-7; abundance: .; d_gene: .; v_gene: TRBV5-5; CDR3nt: TGTGCCAGCAGCTTCGGACCGCCAGGATCCCAGCACTTC; CDR3aa: CASSFGPPGSQHF
j_gene: TRBJ2-1; abundance: .; d_gene: .; v_gene: TRBV12-3/TRBV12-4; CDR3nt: TGTGCCAGCAGTTTAGCGGGCAATGAGCAGTTCTTC; CDR3aa: CASSLAGNEQFF
j_gene: TRBJ1-6; abundance: .; d_gene: .; v_gene: TRBV5-5; CDR3nt: TGTGCCAGCAGTACAGGGTTTGCCGATTCACCCCTCCACTTT; CDR3aa: CASSTGFADSPLHF
j_gene: TRBJ2-4; abundance: .; d_gene: .; v_gene: TRBV19; CDR3nt: TGTGCCAGTAGTACAATGGTCGGGGGTTGGGCCAAAAACATTCAGTACTTC; CDR3aa: CASSTMVGGWAKNIQYF
j_gene: TRBJ1-1; abundance: .; d_gene: .; v_gene: TRBV29-1; CDR3nt: TGCAGCGCCGCTGGCAGGTTGAACACTGAAGCTTTCTTT; CDR3aa: CSAAGRLNTEAFF
j_gene: TRBJ1-1; abundance: .; d_gene: .; v_gene: TRBV18; CDR3nt: TGTGCCAGCTCCGGAGGGGTACGGGACACTGAAGCTTTCTTT; CDR3aa: CASSGGVRDTEAFF
j_gene: TRBJ2-7; abundance: .; d_gene: .; v_gene: TRBV30; CDR3nt: TGTGCCTGGAGGAAAGACAGGAGTTCCTACGAGCAGTACTTC; CDR3aa: CAWRKDRSSYEQYF
j_gene: TRBJ2-3; abundance: .; d_gene: .; v_gene: TRBV7-9; CDR3nt: TGTGCCAGCAGCCCTACCACAGATACGCAGTATTTT; CDR3aa: CASSPTTDTQYF
j_gene: TRBJ2-7; abundance: .; d_gene: .; v_gene: TRBV7-8; CDR3nt: TGTGCCAGCAGCCCGGTCGGGTCCGGCTCCTACGAGCAGTACTTC; CDR3aa: CASSPVGSGSYEQYF
j_gene: TRBJ1-1; abundance: .; d_gene: TRBD1; v_gene: TRBV5-1; CDR3nt: TGCGCCAGCGCTCGGACAGGGGGCATTACTGAAGCTTTCTTT; CDR3aa: CASARTGGITEAFF
j_gene: TRBJ2-3; abundance: .; d_gene: .; v_gene: TRBV14; CDR3nt: TGTGCCAGCAGCCCCAGGGTTGGGACAGATACGCAGTATTTT; CDR3aa: CASSPRVGTDTQYF
j_gene: TRBJ2-3; abundance: .; d_gene: .; v_gene: TRBV3-1/TRBV3-2; CDR3nt: TGTGCCAGCAGCCAAGCACGTTCGGGGGATACGCAGTATTTT; CDR3aa: CASSQARSGDTQYF
j_gene: TRBJ2-7; abundance: .; d_gene: TRBD1; v_gene: TRBV11-2; CDR3nt: TGTGCCAGCAGCTTAAGTATGTGGGACAGAACCTACGAGCAGTACTTC; CDR3aa: CASSLSMWDRTYEQYF
j_gene: TRBJ2-5; abundance: once; d_gene: .; v_gene: TRBV18; CDR3nt: TGTGCCAGCTCACCAGGGTACCAAGAGTCCCAGTACTTC; CDR3aa: CASSPGYQESQYF
j_gene: TRBJ2-1; abundance: .; d_gene: .; v_gene: TRBV3-1/TRBV3-2; CDR3nt: TGTGCCAGCAGGCCAGGGGGAGGGAATGAGCAGTTCTTC; CDR3aa: CASRPGGGNEQFF
j_gene: TRBJ1-4; abundance: .; d_gene: .; v_gene: TRBV2; CDR3nt: TGTGCCAGCAGTGCACAGGGTCGTAAACTGTTTTTT; CDR3aa: CASSAQGRKLFF
j_gene: TRBJ1-4; abundance: .; d_gene: .; v_gene: TRBV7-8; CDR3nt: TGTGCCAGCAGCTTAGTGGCCGGGCGTCCAGAAAAACTGTTTTTT; CDR3aa: CASSLVAGRPEKLFF
j_gene: TRBJ1-1; abundance: .; d_gene: TRBD1; v_gene: TRBV9; CDR3nt: TGTGCCAGCAGCGTTGGGACAGGGGGATCGAACACTGAAGCTTTCTTT; CDR3aa: CASSVGTGGSNTEAFF
j_gene: TRBJ2-3; abundance: .; d_gene: TRBD2; v_gene: TRBV4-1; CDR3nt: TGCGCCAGCAGCGGAACAGGGCTAGCGGGGTCCACAGATACGCAGTATTTT; CDR3aa: CASSGTGLAGSTDTQYF
j_gene: TRBJ1-1; abundance: .; d_gene: .; v_gene: TRBV7-6; CDR3nt: TGTGCCAGCAGCTCAAGGGGTCAGGCGCCGAACACTGAAGCTTTCTTT; CDR3aa: CASSSRGQAPNTEAFF
j_gene: TRBJ2-3; abundance: once; d_gene: TRBD2; v_gene: TRBV6-5; CDR3nt: TGTGCCAGCAGCCCAAGCGGGAGGGCCACAGATACGCAGTATTTT; CDR3aa: CASSPSGRATDTQYF
j_gene: TRBJ2-1; abundance: .; d_gene: .; v_gene: TRBV15; CDR3nt: TGTGCCACCAGCAGAGGGTACGGGAATGAGCAGTTCTTC; CDR3aa: CATSRGYGNEQFF
j_gene: TRBJ1-2; abundance: .; d_gene: .; v_gene: TRBV11-1; CDR3nt: TGTGCCAGCAGCTTAGGAGGAACAGGAGTTAACTATGGCTACACCTTC; CDR3aa: CASSLGGTGVNYGYTF
j_gene: TRBJ2-7; abundance: .; d_gene: TRBD1; v_gene: TRBV7-9; CDR3nt: TGTGCCAGCAGCTTCCGCGGACAGGGAAGGATCGAGCAGTACTTC; CDR3aa: CASSFRGQGRIEQYF
j_gene: TRBJ2-1; abundance: .; d_gene: TRBD2; v_gene: TRBV19; CDR3nt: TGTGCCAGTAGTGGACTAGCGGGAGCCTCCTACAATGAGCAGTTCTTC; CDR3aa: CASSGLAGASYNEQFF
j_gene: TRBJ2-1; abundance: .; d_gene: .; v_gene: TRBV5-1; CDR3nt: TGCGCCAGCAGCTTGGTTCTATACAATGAGCAGTTCTTC; CDR3aa: CASSLVLYNEQFF
j_gene: TRBJ1-5; abundance: .; d_gene: TRBD1; v_gene: TRBV2; CDR3nt: TGTGCCAGCAGTGAGGAGGGACAGGGCAATCAGCCCCAGCATTTT; CDR3aa: CASSEEGQGNQPQHF
j_gene: TRBJ2-7; abundance: .; d_gene: TRBD2; v_gene: TRBV2; CDR3nt: TGTGCCAGCAGTCGAGGACTAGCGGGAGTTGAGCAGTACTTC; CDR3aa: CASSRGLAGVEQYF
j_gene: TRBJ2-1; abundance: .; d_gene: TRBD2; v_gene: TRBV6-5; CDR3nt: TGTGCCAGCAGTCCCCGGGGGGGGCATGAGCAGTTCTTC; CDR3aa: CASSPRGGHEQFF
j_gene: TRBJ2-5; abundance: .; d_gene: TRBD2; v_gene: TRBV19; CDR3nt: TGTGCCAGTAGTCGGACTAGCGGGAGATGGGGGACCCAGTACTTC; CDR3aa: CASSRTSGRWGTQYF
j_gene: TRBJ2-1; abundance: .; d_gene: .; v_gene: TRBV7-9; CDR3nt: TGTGCCAGCAGCCCGAGCGGAACGACTTCGCGGGAGTTCTTC; CDR3aa: CASSPSGTTSREFF
j_gene: TRBJ1-2; abundance: .; d_gene: .; v_gene: TRBV4-3; CDR3nt: TGCGCCAGCAGCCAATTTTTCAGTTCCGGCTACACCTTC; CDR3aa: CASSQFFSSGYTF
j_gene: TRBJ2-5; abundance: .; d_gene: TRBD2; v_gene: TRBV25-1; CDR3nt: TGTGCCAGCAGTGATCGTAGCGGGAGGGCCACAGAGACCCAGTACTTC; CDR3aa: CASSDRSGRATETQYF
j_gene: TRBJ1-6; abundance: .; d_gene: TRBD1; v_gene: TRBV5-1; CDR3nt: TGCGCCAGCAGCTTGGAAGGACAGGGAGATTCACCCCTCCACTTT; CDR3aa: CASSLEGQGDSPLHF
j_gene: TRBJ2-7; abundance: once; d_gene: TRBD2; v_gene: TRBV5-1; CDR3nt: TGCGCCAGCAGCTTGGGCCGGGCAATAGCGGGAGGAGGGACCTACGAGCAGTACTTC; CDR3aa: CASSLGRAIAGGGTYEQYF
j_gene: TRBJ1-1; abundance: .; d_gene: .; v_gene: TRBV5-1; CDR3nt: TGCGCCAGCAGCCCGAGCCCACTACGACTAGTGGAAGCTTTCTTT; CDR3aa: CASSPSPLRLVEAFF
j_gene: TRBJ1-2; abundance: .; d_gene: TRBD1; v_gene: TRBV4-2; CDR3nt: TGTGCCAGCAGCCAGGCCCGTCGAACAGGGGCCGCCAGGATCGGCTACACCTTC; CDR3aa: CASSQARRTGAARIGYTF
j_gene: TRBJ2-1; abundance: .; d_gene: TRBD1; v_gene: TRBV24-1; CDR3nt: TGTGCCACCAGTGATCGCCATCAGGGGGATGAGCAGTTCTTC; CDR3aa: CATSDRHQGDEQFF
j_gene: TRBJ1-6; abundance: .; d_gene: TRBD1; v_gene: TRBV19; CDR3nt: TGTGCCAGTACTGGGGGACAGTATAATTCACCCCTCCACTTT; CDR3aa: CASTGGQYNSPLHF
j_gene: TRBJ2-3; abundance: .; d_gene: TRBD1; v_gene: TRBV13; CDR3nt: TGTGCCAGCAGCTTAAAGTTCACAGGGGGCTTTACCCGTGCTAGCACAGATACGCAGTATTTT; CDR3aa: CASSLKFTGGFTRASTDTQYF
j_gene: TRBJ1-6; abundance: .; d_gene: TRBD1; v_gene: TRBV5-1; CDR3nt: TGCGCCAGCAGCTTGCGGGACAGGGATTCACCCCTCCACTTT; CDR3aa: CASSLRDRDSPLHF
j_gene: TRBJ1-1; abundance: .; d_gene: .; v_gene: TRBV18; CDR3nt: TGTGCCAGCTCACCTGGAGTGAACACTGAAGCTTTCTTT; CDR3aa: CASSPGVNTEAFF
j_gene: TRBJ1-2; abundance: .; d_gene: TRBD1; v_gene: TRBV20-1; CDR3nt: TGCAGTGCTAGTAGTGGGGGATGGACAGGGGGCTTTGGCTACACCTTC; CDR3aa: CSASSGGWTGGFGYTF